A single TCR beta chain is shown here with its context. This receptor's antigen is unknown. Within one base of it there is no much larger clone, and no base qualities were kept. Relative to germline, V is 4 bases shorter and J is 6 bases shorter, with 13 bases between their ends. Spanning cysteine to phenylalanine, the CDR3 consists of 14 amino acids. Only CDR3 DNA remains: 42 bases, in frame from the first base. CDR1 and CDR2, looked up from the germline V gene, are SGHDT and YYEEEE. CD8 naive samples were CD45RO-negative cells positively selected for CCR7, giving a CD45RA+CCR7+ population that excluded TemRA cells. The donors were healthy, HIV-negative adults who had no recently reported acute infections or vaccinations. All donors were Caucasian adults living in Nashville, Tennessee, USA. After blood collection by leukapheresis, PBMCs were isolated using Ficoll-Histopaque density gradient centrifugation and then cryopreserved in the vapor phase of liquid nitrogen. Purity and quantity of every magnetically sorted T cell population were checked by analytical flow cytometry. Genomic DNA was isolated from every sorted fraction and measured by UV absorbance on a Nanodrop 2000c.

This record comes from a study of shared clonotypes between healthy human individuals (dated by TCRdb to the early 2020s). Regarding the complete study: A couple of women and a few men aged 18 to 49 years were included in the cohort. To increase sequencing depth and limit assay-specific biases, different laboratories used diverse techniques to prepare libraries and sequence TCR repertoires. Between about 0.85 and 9.5 billion PBMCs per donor were obtained by leukapheresis. Per donor, three plates each were used for CD4 naive and CD4 memory, two for CD8 naive, and one for CD8 memory. To estimate repertoire size and how much clonotypes are shared between individuals, the study performed deep sequencing of blood TCR repertoires from about five healthy adults.

Beyond this particular receptor, the publication reports: Incomplete sequencing was indicated by rarefaction of sorted-subset datasets, despite the large sequencing depth. Pairwise subsampling led to the expectation that sequencing depth would affect the degree of clonotype sharing among donors. The small number of donors limited the genetic and exposure-history diversity represented. Across four donors, about 5.2% of naive CD4, 3% to 3.5% of naive CD8, roughly 2.2% of memory CD4, and about 0.4% of memory CD8 clonotypes were shared. Clonotypes shared by all four sorted-subset donors showed higher generation probabilities than non-shared clonotypes. Naive subsets generally had larger estimated clonotype richness than memory subsets. Sampling was restricted to blood, and TCR repertoires in tissue are likely to differ from TCR repertoires in blood.

Using the deep immunoSEQ assay, TCR CDR3 regions were amplified from genomic DNA by multiplex PCR. Extracted genomic DNA from each cell subset was spread evenly across all wells of several immunoSEQ 96-well plates, with each plate serving as a replicate. Each replicate PCR for sorted subsets received around 210 ng genomic DNA, equal to some 32,000 T cell genomes. Purified libraries were quantified with a Qubit 3.0 fluorometer, sized on a Bioanalyzer 2100, and re-quantified with the KAPA Library Quantification kit. A separate single-read 150-cycle Illumina NextSeq 550 flow cell was used to sequence each immunoSEQ 96-well plate. The original methods were these. Because the immunoSEQ output included only junctional sequences and no quality scores, the filtering could not be the same as the filtering used for full-length reads. To assign V/J genes and CDR3, sequences were annotated against IMGT germline references using PyIR, a Python wrapper for IgBLAST v1.9. Reads were filtered out if the reads had weak V/J assignments (E-value above 1e-6), no CDR3, stop codons, out-of-frame junctions, or ambiguous translated residues. V3J clonotypes were defined as sequences sharing the same inferred V gene, J gene, and CDR3 amino acid sequence. Percentage overlap between repertoires was calculated by dividing the number of shared unique clonotypes by the size of the smaller repertoire. RTK rarefaction, the Chao1 estimator, and Recon v2.1 estimates of unobserved clonotypes were used to assess repertoire richness. OLGA was used to compute generation probabilities for all TCRbeta clonotypes that the gDNA method yielded from a handful of donors. TCRdb's version of the immuneACCESS table is confined to in-frame rearrangements and falls short of the full clone set. An unresolved V gene accounts for under half of the shortfall where checked; the remainder is of unknown origin. V, J and clone size were drawn from that table, and D and trimming were deduced from the DNA. The sample profile shows around 1.9 million clones; 90% to 95% of them were found once. Of the sample, less than 2% falls within the top ten clones.

The receptor's source is a man aged 18-30 years in good health. Some clones in this sample may be carry-over from other donors' samples. The rearranged segments are TRBV5-6 and TRBJ2-2, and TRBD2 may be the D gene, going by 7 matching bases. Sequenced material: naive CD8+ T cells from PBMCs. The intended sense of this specimen's cell subset or site label: CD45RA+CCR7+. The CDR3: CASSPAGGPGELFF. The DNA reads as follows: TGTGCCAGCAGCCCCGCCGGGGGGCCCGGGGAGCTGTTTTTT.